What follows are 2 T cell receptor beta chains derived from one specimen sequenced in a study of cytomegalovirus exposure and HLA in healthy donors. PCR amplification relied on 60 Vbeta primers (plus 13 Jbeta primers). Profiled with immunoSEQ multiplex PCR; TCRdb holds only in-frame clones, not every one. The repertoire consists of roughly 140,000 clones, with roughly 73% occurring once and the leading ten covering approximately 15%. Sequencing was carried out using PBMCs. These receptors all come from a human donor in good health.

This clone was detected only once. This chain connects TRBV6-1 to TRBJ2-1; 7 nucleotides align to TRBD1. The ends lost 7 bases at V and 6 bases at J; junction bases unmatched: 9. This CDR3 has 14 amino acids. CDR1 and CDR2 (germline): MNHNS, SASEGT. The CDR3 region has the DNA TGTGCCAGCATAGGGGGCTACGGGCCCAATGAGCAGTTCTTC. It specifies CASIGGYGPNEQFF.

The count of this clone is one. This sequence joins TRBV5-4 and TRBJ1-2, with D unclear. Germline values: CDR1 SGHNT, CDR2 YYREEE (reference sequence). V was clipped by 0 bases and J by 8 bases, with 11 bases between them. There are 13 residues in the CDR3. This chain's CDR3 is CASSLAQGEGYTF. CDR3 DNA sequence: TGTGCCAGCAGCTTGGCCCAAGGAGAGGGCTACACCTTC.